These 18 T cell receptor beta chains share one sample of origin, sequenced in a study of identical twins. TCRdb recomputed calls from the 5' RACE reads with MiXCR, one row per CDR3 protein. Of about 240,000 distinct CDR3 sequences listed, 10% to 13% are singletons. Sequenced material: memory T cells sorted from blood. All receptors come from a man between 50 and 59 years old in good health.

This clonotype was detected many times. The chain joins TRBV5-1 to TRBJ1-1; D possibly corresponds to TRBD1 (6 bases). The V gene lost 3 bases and the J gene lost 1 base, with 13 bases spanning the gap. There are 15 residues in the CDR3. Germline V gene lookup returns CDR1 SGHRS and CDR2 YFSETQ. The CDR3 DNA reads as TGCGCCAGCAGCTCGGCCTGGACAGCGAACACTGAAGCTTTCTTT. This encodes CASSSAWTANTEAFF.

This clonotype was seen repeatedly, ten times or more. The rearrangement joins TRBV20-1 to TRBJ2-3; D not resolved. CDR1 DFQATT and CDR2 SNEGSKA come from the germline V gene (reference sequence). The CDR3 spans 13 residues. CDR3 sequence (DNA): TGCGGAATACCCCTTCTCAACACAGATACGCAGTATTTT. The encoded protein is CGIPLLNTDTQYF.

This clonotype has at least ten counts. The CDR3 region has the DNA TGTGCCAGCAGCCAGCAAGTGGTCACCGGGGAGCTGTTTTTT. Translated: CASSQQVVTGELFF. The chain recombines TRBV7-2 with TRBJ2-2; D remains ambiguous. Between the trimmed V and J ends, which lost 5 bases and 4 bases, there was a span of 11 bases. The CDR3 covers 14 residues. Germline V gives CDR1 SGHTA, CDR2 FQGNSA. The full variable domain, rest sourced from reference TRBV7-2 and TRBJ2-2, is GAGVSQSPSNKVTEKGKDVELRCDPISGHTALYWYRQSLGQGLEFLIYFQGNSAPDKSGLPSDRFSAERTGGSVSTLTIQRTQQEDSAVYLCASSQQVVTGELFFGEGSRLTVL.

The CDR3 is CASSLEGGQVGNQPQHF. The CDR3 DNA sequence: TGTGCCAGCAGCTTGGAGGGGGGCCAGGTAGGCAATCAGCCCCAGCATTTT. The V and J genes are TRBV5-4 and TRBJ1-5; D possibly corresponds to TRBD1 (6 bases). The germline V gene has CDR1 SGHNT and CDR2 YYREEE (reference sequence). This CDR3 spans 17 amino acids. V was shortened by 0 bases and J by 2 bases, with 15 bases between the two germline ends.

The count of this clonotype is one. The rearrangement uses TRBV18 and TRBJ2-2, with D unresolved. From germline, CDR1 is KGHSH and CDR2 LQKENI. V was cut by 2 bases and J by 6 bases, with 4 bases left in between. The CDR3 contains 12 residues. CDR3 bases: TGTGCCAGCTCACCAGTGCCCGGGGAGCTGTTTTTT. It codes for CASSPVPGELFF.

This clonotype was counted between two and nine times. The gene calls are TRBV29-1 and TRBJ1-2, with a possible D match to TRBD1 (6 bases). The CDR3 sequence is 12 residues long. Germline assignment: CDR1 SQVTM and CDR2 ANQGSEA. Trimming removed 3 bases from V and 5 bases from J, with 10 bases in between. CDR3 region: CSVEDRGYGYTF. The CDR3 bases are TGCAGCGTTGAGGACAGAGGGTATGGCTACACCTTC. The variable domain in full, with the rest retrieved from reference TRBV29-1 and TRBJ1-2, is SAVISQKPSRDICQRGTSLTIQCQVDSQVTMMFWYRQQPGQSLTLIATANQGSEATYESGFVIDKFPISRPNLTFSTLTVSNMSPEDSSIYLCSVEDRGYGYTFGSGTRLTVV.

This clonotype was recorded only once. A much larger clone lies a single base off, so this may be a read error. The chain has TRBV28 and TRBJ2-2; 9 bases match TRBD1. The CDR3 runs to 14 residues. Germline CDR1 is MDHEN and CDR2 is SYDVKM. Trimming at V came to 3 bases and at J to 10 bases, leaving 6 bases not matched to a gene. The CDR3, as DNA: TGTGCCAGCAGTTTGTGGGACAGGGCCGCGGAGCTGTTTTTT. This codes for CASSLWDRAAELFF.

The chain employs TRBV4-3 and TRBJ2-5; 8 bases are a match to TRBD2. The CDR3 extends over 15 amino acids. Unmatched junction bases numbered 7, after V lost 5 bases and J lost 2 bases. Germline V CDR1 and CDR2: LGHNA, YSLEER. This CDR3 is CASSVQRGPQETQYF. The CDR3 coding sequence is TGCGCCAGCAGCGTCCAGCGGGGGCCTCAAGAGACCCAGTACTTC.

This clonotype was detected ten times or more. The V call is TRBV20-1, the J call TRBJ1-6, with 9 bases identical to TRBD1. Trimming took 3 bases from V and 1 from J; bases not matched to a gene: 1. Germline V lookup: CDR1 DFQATT, CDR2 SNEGSKA (reference sequence). This CDR3 comprises 15 residues. The CDR3 DNA reads TGCAGTGCTAGGGACAGGGGATCCTATAATTCACCCCTCCACTTT. Translation: CSARDRGSYNSPLHF.

CDR3 DNA sequence: TGTGCCAGCAGTTTAAGCGGGACTAGCGTGGGAGATACGCAGTATTTT. This encodes CASSLSGTSVGDTQYF. V gene TRBV12-3 or TRBV12-4 combines with J gene TRBJ2-3; 10 bases fit TRBD2. V dropped 2 bases and J dropped 5; count of bases not matched to a gene: 7. There are 16 residues in the CDR3.

The rearrangement uses TRBV9 and TRBJ2-2; D unresolved. This CDR3 has 14 amino acids. Looked up from germline, CDR1 is SGDLS and CDR2 is YYNGEE. V shed 1 base and J shed 1 base, with 5 bases lying between them. The CDR3 here is CASSVRLNTGELFF. Here the CDR3 DNA reads TGTGCCAGCAGCGTAAGGTTGAACACCGGGGAGCTGTTTTTT.

This clonotype has a count of ten or more. The chain joins TRBV7-9 to TRBJ2-7; the D gene is possibly TRBD1 (6 bases). The CDR3 runs 13 residues. V lost 5 bases and J 4 bases, leaving 12 bases between the germline ends. Germline assignment: CDR1 SEHNR and CDR2 FQNEAQ (reference sequence). The CDR3, as DNA: TGTGCCAGCAGCCCCGGGACAATTTACGAGCAGTACTTC. Translating it yields CASSPGTIYEQYF.

This clonotype was observed at least ten times. This sequence joins TRBV20-1 and TRBJ1-5; 8 bases fit TRBD1. The CDR3 consists of 13 residues. The J segment lost 7 bases and the V segment lost 2 bases, leaving 4 bases of the junction unmatched. Germline CDR1 DFQATT, CDR2 SNEGSKA (reference sequence). For the CDR3, the DNA is TGCAGTGCTAGACCGACAGGGGCCCAGCCCCAGCATTTT. It translates to CSARPTGAQPQHF.

The chain is built from TRBV2 and TRBJ1-5; D remains ambiguous. This CDR3 contains 16 residues. V gave up 1 base and J gave up 3 bases, with 13 bases separating them. Germline CDR1 and CDR2: SNHLY and FYNNEI. The CDR3 coding sequence is TGTGCCAGCAGTGAAGACTCCCCATCCCTCAATCAGCCCCAGCATTTT. Protein: CASSEDSPSLNQPQHF.

This clonotype was found many times. V and J are TRBV9 and TRBJ2-6; TRBD2 agrees at 8 bases. There are 17 residues in the CDR3. From germline, CDR1 is SGDLS and CDR2 YYNGEE. Trimming took 2 bases from V and 0 from J; bases not matched to a gene: 4. The CDR3 DNA is TGTGCCAGCAGCGTCGACCGGGGGGGCTCTGGGGCCAACGTCCTGACTTTC. It is translated as CASSVDRGGSGANVLTF.

This clonotype was recorded a few times. The chain has TRBV3-1 and TRBJ2-2, with a tentative D call TRBD2 (7 bases). V lost 7 bases, J lost 2 bases, and 14 bases lay in between. The length of the CDR3 is 15 residues. Germline CDR1 and CDR2: LGHDT and YNNKEL (reference sequence). The CDR3 region has the DNA TGTGCCAGCACCCGCGGGGGCCCCAACACCGGGGAGCTGTTTTTT. It yields the protein CASTRGGPNTGELFF.

This clonotype showed up just a few times. The gene calls are TRBV11-2 and TRBJ2-3; 11 nucleotides agree with TRBD2. From germline, CDR1 is SGHAT and CDR2 FQNNGV. Trimming cost V 6 bases and J 4 bases; bases outside gene matches: 21. The CDR3 has 20 residues. CDR3 residues: CASRRSNDKFSGRAPDTQYF. The CDR3 coding sequence is TGTGCCAGCAGACGGTCGAACGATAAATTTAGCGGGAGGGCCCCAGATACGCAGTATTTT.

This clonotype occurred many times. This chain joins TRBV29-1 and TRBJ1-3; unclear D gene. V shed 6 bases and J shed 7 bases, with 16 bases lying between them. From germline, CDR1 is SQVTM and CDR2 ANQGSEA. This CDR3 has 13 amino acids. CDR3 loop: CSVQHRTSNTIYF. The CDR3 nucleotides read TGCAGCGTGCAACATCGGACGTCCAACACCATATATTTT. The full variable domain, with the rest looked up from reference TRBV29-1 and TRBJ1-3, is SAVISQKPSRDICQRGTSLTIQCQVDSQVTMMFWYRQQPGQSLTLIATANQGSEATYESGFVIDKFPISRPNLTFSTLTVSNMSPEDSSIYLCSVQHRTSNTIYFGEGSWLTVV.